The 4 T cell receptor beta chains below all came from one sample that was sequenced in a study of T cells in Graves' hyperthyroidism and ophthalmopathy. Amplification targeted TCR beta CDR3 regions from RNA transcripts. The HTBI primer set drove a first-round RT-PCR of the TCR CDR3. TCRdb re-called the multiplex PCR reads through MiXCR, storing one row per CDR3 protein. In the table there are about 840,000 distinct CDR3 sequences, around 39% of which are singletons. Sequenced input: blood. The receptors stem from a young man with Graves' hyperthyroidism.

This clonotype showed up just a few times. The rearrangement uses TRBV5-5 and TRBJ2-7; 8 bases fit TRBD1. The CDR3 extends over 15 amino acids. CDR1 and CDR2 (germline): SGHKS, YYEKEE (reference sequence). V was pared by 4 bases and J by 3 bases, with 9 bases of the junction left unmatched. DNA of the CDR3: TGTGCCAGCAGCCAAGTTCGGACAGGGTTCTACGAGCAGTACTTC. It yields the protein CASSQVRTGFYEQYF. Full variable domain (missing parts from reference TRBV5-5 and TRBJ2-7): DAGVTQSPTHLIKTRGQQVTLRCSPISGHKSVSWYQQVLGQGPQFIFQYYEKEERGRGNFPDRFSARQFPNYSSELNVNALLLGDSALYLCASSQVRTGFYEQYFGPGTRLTVT.

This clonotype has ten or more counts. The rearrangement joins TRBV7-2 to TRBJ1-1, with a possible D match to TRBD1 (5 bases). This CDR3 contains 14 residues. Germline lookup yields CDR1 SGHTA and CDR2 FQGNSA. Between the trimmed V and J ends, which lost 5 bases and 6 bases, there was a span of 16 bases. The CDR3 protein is CASSPLRGWAEAFF. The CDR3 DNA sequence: TGTGCCAGCAGCCCCCTTAGGGGTTGGGCTGAAGCTTTCTTT.

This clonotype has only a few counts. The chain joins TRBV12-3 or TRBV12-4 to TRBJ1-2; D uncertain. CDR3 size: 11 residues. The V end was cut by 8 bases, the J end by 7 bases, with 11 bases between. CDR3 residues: CASGNPGGYTF. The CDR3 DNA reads TGTGCCAGCGGAAACCCGGGTGGCTACACCTTC.

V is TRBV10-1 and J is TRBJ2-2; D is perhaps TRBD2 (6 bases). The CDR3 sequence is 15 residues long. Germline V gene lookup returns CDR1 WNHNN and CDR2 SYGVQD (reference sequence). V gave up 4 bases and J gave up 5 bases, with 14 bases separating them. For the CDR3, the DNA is TGCGCCAGCAGTGGATCCGGGACTGAGACCGGGGAGCTGTTTTTT. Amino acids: CASSGSGTETGELFF.